The TCR beta chain described here comes from a study of human T cells and chemical hapten exposure. The wider study: Patients, chiefly female, had alopecia areata, totalis or universalis.

Study-wide findings and caveats: No shift was seen in TCRs above 1 in 1000 frequency with DPC sensitization.

At least ten counts were recorded for this clonotype. The target antigen is unknown. Trimming cost V 0 bases and J 9 bases, with 6 bases left between them. Germline CDR1 SGHDT, CDR2 YYEEEE. The CDR3 totals 11 residues. As to time point: patch test 2, 6 weeks after DPC sensitization. The treatment: therapeutic diphenylcyclopropenone sensitization with weekly scalp DPC. TCRdb recomputed calls from the RACE reads with MiXCR, one row per CDR3 protein. The sample lists under 90,000 distinct CDR3 sequences; 8.5% were seen once. The sample consisted of whole blood, taken in connection with sensitization to the hapten diphenylcyclopropenone (DPC). The source of this sequence is a woman aged 45-59 years with alopecia areata. Some clones in this sample may be carry-over from other donors' samples. The rearrangement links TRBV5-6 to TRBJ1-1, with D uncertain. In DNA form, the CDR3 reads TGTGCCAGCAGCTTGGACGCTCAAGCTTTCTTT. Translation: CASSLDAQAFF.